This entry lists 9 T cell receptor beta chains sequenced from one sample in a study of CXCR3-negative and CXCR3-positive naive CD8 T cells. Study-wide points: Naive CXCR3-positive cells had TRB CDR3s more hydrophobic than those of CXCR3-negative naive cells.

All TRB cDNA libraries came from 5' RACE performed with UMI labels. TCRdb re-called the 5' RACE reads and gives one entry per CDR3 protein, without DNA. Here the sample table reports some 110,000 distinct CDR3 sequences. No antigen has been identified for these receptors. Sequenced sample: naive CXCR3+ CD8+ T cells from blood. As for subset: CD45RO-CCR7+CD27+CD95- naive CD8+ T cells expressing CXCR3 (TNR3+). The source of these receptors is a human donor in good health. Some clones in this sample may be carry-over from other donors' samples.

The chain employs TRBV3-1 and TRBJ1-2; without DNA, the TCRdb call of TRBD1 cannot be checked. The germline V gene encodes CDR1 LGHDT and CDR2 YNNKEL (reference sequence). The CDR3 totals 15 residues. This CDR3 is CASSQESRGNYGYTF. The entire variable domain, with the rest obtained from reference TRBV3-1 and TRBJ1-2, is as follows: DTAVSQTPKYLVTQMGNDKSIKCEQNLGHDTMYWYKQDSKKFLKIMFSYNNKELIINETVPNRFSPKSPDKAHLNLHINSLELGDSAVYFCASSQESRGNYGYTFGSGTRLTVV.

The chain combines TRBV12-3 or TRBV12-4 with TRBJ2-7. The CDR3 loop spans 12 amino acids. This CDR3 reads CASSFQYYEQYF.

The chain's CDR3 is CASSQVSQLNTEAFF. The gene calls are TRBV4-2 and TRBJ1-1. Germline-derived CDR1 and CDR2 are LGHNA and YNFKEQ. This CDR3 is 15 amino acids long.

The V and J genes are TRBV29-1 and TRBJ1-1; no DNA is available, so the TRBD1 call from TCRdb remains unchecked. The germline CDR1 and CDR2 sequences are SQVTM and ANQGSEA. This CDR3 has 13 amino acids. The CDR3 region is CSVNGGARAEAFF.

The chain couples TRBV3-2 to TRBJ2-1. TRBV3-2 is flagged as a pseudogene. This CDR3 is 16 amino acids long. The CDR3 sequence is CASSQPTTGTYNEQFF.

The rearrangement uses TRBV29-1 and TRBJ1-1. The CDR3 is made up of 13 amino acids. CDR1 is SQVTM, CDR2 ANQGSEA, per germline. The CDR3 here is CSVSEVGSTEAFF.

CDR3 protein: CASSLGLAGVNDEQFF. V and J are TRBV5-1 and TRBJ2-1; TCRdb returns TRBD2, unconfirmable since there is no DNA. The CDR3 runs to 16 residues. Germline V gene lookup returns CDR1 SGHRS and CDR2 YFSETQ.

The gene calls are TRBV13 and TRBJ2-7; TCRdb returns TRBD1, unconfirmable since there is no DNA. The CDR3 consists of 13 residues. Germline V gives CDR1 PRHDT, CDR2 FYEKMQ (reference sequence). The CDR3 loop reads CASSGQMTYEQYF.

The chain is built from TRBV10-3 and TRBJ2-2; the D call from TCRdb, TRBD1, cannot be confirmed without DNA. CDR3 length: 16 residues. Per the germline V gene, CDR1 is ENHRY and CDR2 is SYGVKD. This CDR3 is CAIYRTGTRSTGELFF.